The sequence of this T cell receptor beta chain was determined in a study of cytomegalovirus exposure and HLA in healthy donors. Overall study results and limits: When presence/absence was analysed, sequencing depth was taken to be roughly uniform across donors. High specificity and sensitivity for cytomegalovirus status were reported for the classifier. Differences between HLA loci emerged in a later analysis of TCR association rates, with DRB1 most and HLA-C fewest. Of the V segments, some could not be distinguished, including TRBV6-2 and TRBV6-3, and were excluded.

Note on this clone: What it binds is not known.

Trimming cost V 3 bases and J 9 bases; bases outside gene matches: 2. The CDR3 spans 12 residues. The germline V gene encodes CDR1 MNHEY and CDR2 SMNVEV (reference sequence). The PCR employed 60 Vbeta primers together with 13 Jbeta primers. Some clones are missing from TCRdb's copy, which holds only in-frame ones; the method was immunoSEQ multiplex PCR. The profile shows under 120,000 clones, around two thirds of them singletons. The sequenced material came from PBMCs. V usage is TRBV27 and J usage is TRBJ1-2; 9 nucleotides align to TRBD1. This TCR came from a man aged 25 to 45 in good health and CMV-seropositive. Here the CDR3 DNA reads TGTGCCAGCAGTTTTGGACAGGGGAGCTACACCTTC. Translated, it gives CASSFGQGSYTF.